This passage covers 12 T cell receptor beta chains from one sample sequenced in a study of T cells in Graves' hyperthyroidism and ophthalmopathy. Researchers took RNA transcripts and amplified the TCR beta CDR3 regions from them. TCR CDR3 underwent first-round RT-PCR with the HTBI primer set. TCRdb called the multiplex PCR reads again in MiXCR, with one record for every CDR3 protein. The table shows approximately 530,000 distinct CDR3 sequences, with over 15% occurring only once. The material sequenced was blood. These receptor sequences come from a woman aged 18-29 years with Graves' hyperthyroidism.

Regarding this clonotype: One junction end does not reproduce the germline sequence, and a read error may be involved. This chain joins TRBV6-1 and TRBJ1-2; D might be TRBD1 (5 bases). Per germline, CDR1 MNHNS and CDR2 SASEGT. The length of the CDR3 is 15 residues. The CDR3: CASSEGPGSNYGYAF. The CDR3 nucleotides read TGTGCCAGCAGTGAAGGCCCAGGGTCTAACTATGGCTACGCCTTC.

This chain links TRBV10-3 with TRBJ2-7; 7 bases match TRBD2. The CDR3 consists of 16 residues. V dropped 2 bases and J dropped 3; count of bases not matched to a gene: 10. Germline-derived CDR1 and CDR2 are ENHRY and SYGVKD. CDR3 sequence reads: CAISETSGLGSYEQYF. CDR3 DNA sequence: TGTGCCATCAGTGAGACTTCAGGACTAGGTAGCTACGAGCAGTACTTC.

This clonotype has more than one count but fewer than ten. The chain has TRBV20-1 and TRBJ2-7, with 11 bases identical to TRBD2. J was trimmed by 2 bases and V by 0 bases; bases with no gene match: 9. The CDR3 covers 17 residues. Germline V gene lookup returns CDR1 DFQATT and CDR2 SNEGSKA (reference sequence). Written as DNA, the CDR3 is TGCAGTGCTAGAGAGATTAGGGCTAGCGGGGGGACCTACGAGCAGTACTTC. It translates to CSAREIRASGGTYEQYF.

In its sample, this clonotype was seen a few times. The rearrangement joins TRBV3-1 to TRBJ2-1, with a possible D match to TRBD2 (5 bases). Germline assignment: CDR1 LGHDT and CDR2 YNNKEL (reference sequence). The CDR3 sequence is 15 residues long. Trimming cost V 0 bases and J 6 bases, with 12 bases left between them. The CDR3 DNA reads TGTGCCAGCAGCCAAGATTCAAAGCGGCTCAATGAGCAGTTCTTC. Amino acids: CASSQDSKRLNEQFF.

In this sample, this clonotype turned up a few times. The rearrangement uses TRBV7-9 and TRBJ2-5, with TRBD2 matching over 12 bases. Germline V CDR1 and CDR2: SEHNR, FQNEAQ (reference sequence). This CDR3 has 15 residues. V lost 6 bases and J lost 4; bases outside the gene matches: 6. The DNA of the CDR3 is TGTGCCAGCAGGTCTCCGGGACTAGCGGGAGAGACCCAGTACTTC. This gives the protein CASRSPGLAGETQYF.

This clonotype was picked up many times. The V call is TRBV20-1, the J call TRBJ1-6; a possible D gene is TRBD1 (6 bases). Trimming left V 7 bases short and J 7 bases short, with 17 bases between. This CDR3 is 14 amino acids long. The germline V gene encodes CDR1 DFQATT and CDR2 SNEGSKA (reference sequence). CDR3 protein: CSVSHGQGNSPLHF. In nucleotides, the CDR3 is TGCAGTGTCAGCCATGGGCAGGGGAATTCACCCCTCCACTTT.

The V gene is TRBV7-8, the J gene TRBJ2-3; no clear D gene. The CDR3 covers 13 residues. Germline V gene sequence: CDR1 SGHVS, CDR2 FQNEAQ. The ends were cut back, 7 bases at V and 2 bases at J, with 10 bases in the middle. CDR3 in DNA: TGTGCCAGCACCCGGTCGATCACAGATACGCAGTATTTT. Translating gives CASTRSITDTQYF.

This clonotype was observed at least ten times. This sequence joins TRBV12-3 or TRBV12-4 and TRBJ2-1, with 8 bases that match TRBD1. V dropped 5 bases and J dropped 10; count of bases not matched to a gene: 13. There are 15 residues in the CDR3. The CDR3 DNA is TGTGCCAGCAGTGAGAAGACCGGGACAGGAGGAGAGCAGTTCTTC. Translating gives CASSEKTGTGGEQFF.

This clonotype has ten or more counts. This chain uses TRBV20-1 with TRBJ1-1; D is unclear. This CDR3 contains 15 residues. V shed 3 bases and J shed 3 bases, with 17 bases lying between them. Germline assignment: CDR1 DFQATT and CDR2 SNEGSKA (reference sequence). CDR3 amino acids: CSARGTQWPDTEAFF. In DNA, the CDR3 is TGCAGTGCTAGGGGCACACAGTGGCCTGACACTGAAGCTTTCTTT.

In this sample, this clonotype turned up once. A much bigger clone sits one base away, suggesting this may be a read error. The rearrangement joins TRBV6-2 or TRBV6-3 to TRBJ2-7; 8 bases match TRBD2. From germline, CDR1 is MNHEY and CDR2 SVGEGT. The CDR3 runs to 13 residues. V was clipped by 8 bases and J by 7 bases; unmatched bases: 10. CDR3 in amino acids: CASGLLAGDEQYF. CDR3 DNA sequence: TGTGCCAGCGGCCTGCTAGCGGGTGATGAGCAGTACTTC.

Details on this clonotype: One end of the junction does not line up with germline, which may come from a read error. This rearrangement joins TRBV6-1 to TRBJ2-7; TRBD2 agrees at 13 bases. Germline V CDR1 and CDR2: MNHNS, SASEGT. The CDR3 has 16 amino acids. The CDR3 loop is CASSKAGLAGSGEQYF. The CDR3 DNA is TGTGCCAGCAGTAAAGCGGGACTAGCGGGATCCGGTGAGCAGTACTTC.

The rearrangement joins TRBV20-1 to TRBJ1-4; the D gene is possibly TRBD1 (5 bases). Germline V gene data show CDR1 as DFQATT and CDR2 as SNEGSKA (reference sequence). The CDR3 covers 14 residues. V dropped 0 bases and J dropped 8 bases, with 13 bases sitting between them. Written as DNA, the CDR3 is TGCAGTGCTAGAGACTTTCGGGGGAAAGAAAAACTGTTTTTT. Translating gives CSARDFRGKEKLFF.